The source of this T cell receptor beta chain is a study of T cell responses to AZD1222 COVID-19 vaccine (dated by TCRdb to the early 2020s). For the wider study: TCR sequencing covered more than 230 trial participants: roughly 200 given two doses of AZD1222 and 26 given two doses of MenACWY control vaccine. Trial participants were enrolled into age subgroups of 18-55, 56-69 and 70-plus years, which contained around 140, 26 and 57 TCR-sequenced participants, respectively. Broader findings and caveats from the paper: Because no day 14 peak-response samples were available, repertoires were characterized only after the peak T cell response. Most participants were white British and females outnumbered males, and the authors suggested that clonal diversity may have been underestimated. Spike-specific TCR breadth and depth rose significantly after two AZD1222 doses compared with day 0 and with MenACWY recipients. In the small 56-69-year group, the increase in depth fell short of significance, most likely because of low power. Nearly half of unique spike-specific TCRs reportedly recognized epitopes outside regions mutated in the B.1.351 and B.1.1.7 variants. Conclusions about previously exposed vaccinees are limited because only six or seven AZD1222 recipients were SARS-CoV-2 seropositive at baseline. The whole spike protein was spanned by vaccine-associated CD4 TCRs, and dominant responses were seen in regions 160-218 and 743-854.

The germline ends are 4 bases apart after V is trimmed by 6 bases and J by 4 bases. Reading the germline V gene (reference sequence) gives CDR1 MNHEY and CDR2 SMNVEV. The CDR3, from cysteine to phenylalanine, totals 11 residues. Kept here is only the CDR3 DNA, which spans 33 bases and is read in frame from base 1. The CDR3 regions of human TCRbeta chains were analyzed by immunosequencing. The authors' analysis ran thus. Repertoire TCRs were matched against a reference library of SARS-CoV-2-specific TCRs generated with the MIRA antigen-specificity platform. Breadth meant the fraction of unique TCRs that were SARS-CoV-2-associated, whereas depth meant the fraction of total T cells that were SARS-CoV-2-associated. Using the MIRA data, each spike-specific TCR was assigned both to the spike region to which the TCR was reactive and to a CD4 or CD8 class. Log10-transformed breadth and depth values were compared by one-way ANOVA with Sidak's multiple comparisons tests. Entries here come from immuneACCESS through TCRdb and include only in-frame sequences with V and J called. Some clones fail to appear in such tables; in the studies checked, an unresolved V gene covers under half of the shortfall, and the cause of the remainder is unknown. V, J and clone size derive from that table, while D and trimming were established from the DNA sequence. This sample comprises 130,000 or so clones, about 91% of them detected only once. The ten largest make up under 2% of the sample.

With respect to this clone: What this receptor recognizes is not known. No base qualities exist here, and no much larger clone lies one base off it.

The meaning of the sample's time point label: about 28 days (+/-7) after the second vaccine dose. AZD1222 recipients given second doses at about 4 weeks or at about 12 weeks were pooled, since spike-specific TCR depth and breadth were not found to differ between the two schedules. Vaccinee samples came from UK trials COV001 and COV002, including a single-blind randomized controlled phase 2/3 trial of AZD1222 (ChAdOx1 nCoV-19) in healthy adults. For TCRbeta chain sequencing, PBMC samples from trial participants were taken at day 0 and at day 28 after the second dose. This specimen consisted of peripheral blood, obtained 28 days after the second AZD1222 dose. The chain was built from TRBV27 and TRBJ2-1; confidence is insufficient to name the D gene. This receptor was taken from an adult who received the AZD1222 COVID-19 vaccine. The DNA sequence follows: TGTGCCAGCAGATCGTACAATGAGCAGTTCTTC. This encodes CASRSYNEQFF.